The 7 T cell receptor beta chains in this list originate from one sample, sequenced in a study of shared clonotypes between healthy human individuals. Sequencing was performed with immunoSEQ multiplex PCR; in TCRdb, only in-frame clones are kept and a portion is missing. The sample has fewer than 650,000 clones, roughly four fifths seen once. The sample taken for sequencing was PBMCs. These receptors were collected from a woman aged 40 to 49 in good health. Some clones in this sample may be carry-over from other donors' samples.

V and J are TRBV5-4 and TRBJ2-5; tentatively, D is TRBD2 (5 bases). V was clipped by 0 bases and J by 1 base, with 7 bases between them. The length of the CDR3 is 14 residues. Germline assignment: CDR1 SGHNT and CDR2 YYREEE (reference sequence). The CDR3 sequence is CASSLGGIQETQYF. The CDR3 nucleotides read TGTGCCAGCAGCTTGGGAGGGATCCAAGAGACCCAGTACTTC.

This clone was detected once. The chain combines TRBV7-3 with TRBJ2-7, with D possibly being TRBD2 (6 bases). V lost 1 base, J lost 8 bases, and 15 bases lay in between. This CDR3 is 14 amino acids long. Germline-derived CDR1 and CDR2 are SGHTA and FQGTGA. The CDR3 protein is CASSLNRASEQQYF. The CDR3 DNA follows: TGTGCCAGCAGCTTAAATAGGGCTAGCGAGCAGCAGTACTTC.

This clone was counted once. This chain uses TRBV28 with TRBJ1-1, with D possibly TRBD1 on 6 matching bases. This CDR3 comprises 14 residues. CDR1 is MDHEN and CDR2 is SYDVKM in the germline V gene. V dropped 2 bases and J dropped 3 bases, with 10 bases sitting between them. The DNA for the CDR3 is TGTGCCAGCAGTTTACAGGGGATCCACACTGAAGCTTTCTTT. Translating it yields CASSLQGIHTEAFF.

This clone has just one count. Being one base from a much bigger clone, this may be a read error. The rearrangement joins TRBV5-4 to TRBJ1-2; D remains unclear. CDR1 and CDR2 from the germline V gene are SGHNT and YYREEE (reference sequence). V lost 4 bases and J lost 4, with 14 bases in between. The CDR3 covers 14 residues. For the CDR3, the DNA is TGTGCCAGCAGCCTAGCGGGCAGCCCCTATGGCTACACCTTC. It yields the protein CASSLAGSPYGYTF.

This clone has a single count. The chain couples TRBV4-2 to TRBJ2-3; the D gene is possibly TRBD2 (13 bases). The V and J ends lost 4 bases and 2 bases respectively, with 37 bases between them. CDR3 size: 23 residues. Germline assignment: CDR1 LGHNA and CDR2 YNFKEQ. The CDR3 DNA reads TGTGCCAGCAGCCTCCGGGACAGGGGGCCTGGGACTAGCGGGATTTCCTCCACAGATACGCAGTATTTT. Its protein product is CASSLRDRGPGTSGISSTDTQYF.

The CDR3 spells CASRLRAQAFF. CDR3 sequence (DNA): TGTGCCAGCAGACTCCGGGCCCAAGCTTTCTTT. The J gene is TRBJ1-1, the V gene TRBV25-1, with no clear D. The germline V gene encodes CDR1 MGHDK and CDR2 SYGVNS. The V and J ends lost 6 bases and 9 bases respectively, with 11 bases between them. CDR3 size: 11 residues.

The gene calls are TRBV5-4 and TRBJ2-7, with TRBD1 matching over 8 bases. Germline V lookup: CDR1 SGHNT, CDR2 YYREEE (reference sequence). CDR3 length: 12 amino acids. J gave up 9 bases and V 5 bases, and 7 bases lay outside the gene matches. For the CDR3, the DNA is TGTGCCAGCAGATCAGACAGGGGAGTGCAGTACTTC. It is translated as CASRSDRGVQYF.